This T cell receptor beta chain is drawn from a study of human T cells and chemical hapten exposure. Specified time point: patch test 2, 6 weeks after DPC sensitization. Documented treatment: therapeutic diphenylcyclopropenone sensitization with weekly scalp DPC. The study enrolled 18 to 70-year-old alopecia patients suitable for DPC. This clonotype showed up many times. The germline V and J ends were trimmed by 0 bases and 2 bases, with 18 bases remaining between them. The CDR3 spans 18 residues. Germline loops: CDR1 SGHRS, CDR2 YFSETQ. TCRdb redid the calling of the RACE reads with MiXCR, one entry per CDR3 protein. The profile covers under 450,000 distinct CDR3 sequences, with 6% to 7% appearing a single time and around 6.1% taken by the ten largest.

This clonotype was obtained from a woman between 18 and 29 years old with alopecia areata. Some clones in this sample may be carry-over from other donors' samples. The sample was whole blood, taken in connection with sensitization to the hapten diphenylcyclopropenone (DPC). The gene calls are TRBV5-1 and TRBJ1-5; D is ambiguous. The CDR3: CASSLVGLKGSGNQPQHF. The CDR3 coding sequence is TGCGCCAGCAGCTTGGTTGGCCTTAAGGGTAGTGGCAATCAGCCCCAGCATTTT.